These 15 T cell receptor beta chains originate from one sample sequenced in a study of blood T cells in healthy people across ages. It was with a sample-barcoded 5' primer and a J-beta primer mix that a second PCR of roughly 7 to 12 cycles was run. TCRdb passed the 5' RACE reads through MiXCR, listing each CDR3 protein once. The sample yields fewer than 900,000 distinct CDR3 sequences, approximately 35% seen once. Sequenced sample: blood. The receptor source for this set is a man younger than 30 in good health.

The table lists this clonotype with a few counts. This chain uses TRBV12-3 or TRBV12-4 with TRBJ2-6; TRBD1 might be the D (6 bases). V was pared by 1 base and J by 13 bases, with 11 bases between. The CDR3 has 13 residues. The CDR3 sequence is CASSLGTVKVLTF. The CDR3, as DNA: TGTGCCAGCAGTTTAGGGACAGTAAAAGTCCTGACTTTC.

The V gene is TRBV7-2, the J gene TRBJ2-5, with TRBD2 matching over 8 bases. V was pared by 5 bases and J by 11 bases, with 25 bases of the junction left unmatched. The CDR3 has 18 amino acids. The germline CDR1 and CDR2 sequences are SGHTA and FQGNSA. The CDR3 DNA reads TGTGCCAGCAGCACTAGTTACAGCCTCGGGGGGGCCATCGATGAGCAGTACTTC. This codes for CASSTSYSLGGAIDEQYF.

This clonotype was recorded at least ten times. The rearrangement joins TRBV4-2 to TRBJ2-1, with 8 bases lining up with TRBD1. The CDR3 has 15 residues. Trimming removed 1 base from V and 7 bases from J; junction bases left unmatched: 6. Per the germline V gene, CDR1 is LGHNA and CDR2 is YNFKEQ. CDR3 in amino acids: CASSQGRQGANEQFF. The CDR3 DNA sequence: TGTGCCAGCAGCCAAGGGCGGCAGGGGGCAAATGAGCAGTTCTTC.

This chain joins TRBV21-1 and TRBJ2-3; the D call TRBD1 from the table was never checked on the DNA. TRBV21-1 is a pseudogene. CDR3 length: 20 residues. This chain's CDR3 is CASSKGTSEPGGGFADTQYF. The CDR3 region has the DNA TGTGCCAGCAGCAAAGGTACCTCTGAACCCGGCGGGGGATTTGCAGATACGCAGTATTTT.

This clonotype has only one observation. The chain uses TRBV7-2 and TRBJ1-2, with TRBD1 matching over 9 bases. This CDR3 has 15 residues. J was trimmed by 7 bases and V by 1 base; bases with no gene match: 7. CDR1 SGHTA and CDR2 FQGNSA come from the germline V gene. DNA of the CDR3: TGTGCCAGCAGCTTAGGGGCTGGACAGGGGTGTGGCTACACCTTC. It is translated as CASSLGAGQGCGYTF.

This clonotype was found a few times. The CDR3 loop reads CASSLGSGTGYGYTF. CDR3 in DNA: TGTGCCAGCAGCTTAGGGTCCGGGACAGGGTATGGCTACACCTTC. The rearrangement uses TRBV7-2 and TRBJ1-2; 9 nucleotides agree with TRBD1. CDR3 length: 15 amino acids. The J segment lost 5 bases and the V segment lost 1 base, leaving 5 bases of the junction unmatched. The germline V gene has CDR1 SGHTA and CDR2 FQGNSA.

In the case of this clonotype: With a much larger clone just one base away, this may be a read error. The gene calls are TRBV4-3 and TRBJ2-5; 7 bases are a match to TRBD2. The germline gives CDR1 LGHNA, CDR2 YSLEER. CDR3 length equals 15 residues. CDR3 region: CANSPQGRGLETQYF. CDR3 coding DNA: TGCGCCAACAGCCCCCAAGGGCGGGGGTTGGAGACCCAGTACTTC.

This clonotype was counted a few times. The rearrangement joins TRBV5-1 to TRBJ1-2; 7 bases agree with TRBD1. The CDR3 runs 13 residues. Germline CDR1 and CDR2: SGHRS and YFSETQ. V lost 4 bases, J lost 6 bases, and 6 bases stayed unmatched. CDR3 bases: TGCGCCAGCAGCAGGAACGGACAGGATGGCTACACCTTC. Translated, it gives CASSRNGQDGYTF.

This chain uses TRBV10-3 with TRBJ2-5; D ambiguous. Trimming stripped 6 bases from V and 3 bases from J, with 5 bases between. This CDR3 has 11 residues. CDR1 is ENHRY and CDR2 is SYGVKD in the germline V gene. CDR3: CAIREEETQYF. CDR3 DNA sequence: TGTGCCATCAGGGAAGAAGAGACCCAGTACTTC.

Note on this clonotype: One base away lies a much larger clone, so this may be a sequencing read error. The CDR3, as DNA: TGCAGCGTTCAGGATGTGAGCAAGCAGCCCCAGCATTTT. This encodes CSVQDVSKQPQHF. The chain carries TRBV29-1 and TRBJ1-5; D is uncertain. CDR3 length: 13 residues. Looked up from germline, CDR1 is SQVTM and CDR2 is ANQGSEA.

There are many counts of this clonotype. The rearrangement links TRBV29-1 to TRBJ2-1; 12 nucleotides align to TRBD2. The length of the CDR3 is 21 residues. V was clipped by 1 base and J by 0 bases; unmatched bases: 16. The germline V gene has CDR1 SQVTM and CDR2 ANQGSEA. As DNA, the CDR3 is TGCAGCGTTGAAGGGTGGGCGACTAGCGGGGGATATTCTACCTCCTACAATGAGCAGTTCTTC. Translated, it gives CSVEGWATSGGYSTSYNEQFF.

The chain combines TRBV7-2 with TRBJ2-1; D may correspond to TRBD1 or TRBD2 (7 bases each). The CDR3 loop spans 14 amino acids. V was pared by 3 bases and J by 9 bases, with 15 bases between. In germline, CDR1 is SGHTA, CDR2 FQGNSA. Here the CDR3 reads CASSFRQGGIEQFF. In DNA, the CDR3 is TGTGCCAGCAGCTTCCGACAGGGAGGGATTGAGCAGTTCTTC.

J is TRBJ2-1 and V is TRBV12-3 or TRBV12-4; 7 bases map to TRBD2. This CDR3 region has 14 residues. With V trimmed by 7 bases and J by 8 bases, 11 bases remained unmatched. In DNA, the CDR3 is TGTGCCAGCACGGACGGGGGGAGGAACGATGAGCAGTTCTTC. Translating gives CASTDGGRNDEQFF.

The chain combines TRBV7-3 with TRBJ2-3; 8 bases agree with TRBD1. Unmatched junction bases numbered 10, after V lost 5 bases and J lost 6 bases. CDR1 and CDR2 from the germline V gene are SGHTA and FQGTGA. The CDR3 is made up of 15 amino acids. The CDR3 DNA reads TGTGCCAGCAGCCGTGGACAGGGAAATGTGGATACGCAGTATTTT. Translating it yields CASSRGQGNVDTQYF.

Only one count was recorded for this clonotype. V is TRBV19 and J is TRBJ2-6, with D unresolved. Looked up from germline, CDR1 is LNHDA and CDR2 is SQIVND (reference sequence). V gave up 2 bases and J gave up 0 bases, with 5 bases separating them. There are 15 residues in the CDR3. CDR3 sequence: CASSIHDSGANVLTF. The CDR3 DNA is TGTGCCAGTAGTATACATGACTCTGGGGCCAACGTCCTGACTTTC.